The 8 T cell receptor beta chains given below trace back to one sample, sequenced in a study of blood T cell repertoires in COVID-19. Here immunoSEQ multiplex PCR was the method, and the copy in TCRdb shows in-frame clones only, minus some. There are 50,000 to 70,000 clones in the sample; more than 70% occur only once, and less than 7% lies in the top ten. The sample taken for sequencing was peripheral blood. The receptors come from a man aged 60 to 69 with active or convalescent COVID-19.

The gene calls are TRBV11-2 and TRBJ2-1, with D possibly being TRBD2 (7 bases). This CDR3 comprises 17 residues. Germline V gives CDR1 SGHAT, CDR2 FQNNGV. Trimming removed 1 base from V and 7 bases from J, with 20 bases in between. For the CDR3, the DNA is TGTGCCAGCAGCTTAGTGGGTCGGGGGGCCCGGGTTAATGAGCAGTTCTTC. Protein: CASSLVGRGARVNEQFF. Supplemented by reference TRBV11-2 and TRBJ2-1, the full variable domain reads EAGVAQSPRYKIIEKRQSVAFWCNPISGHATLYWYQQILGQGPKLLIQFQNNGVVDDSQLPKDRFSAERLKGVDSTLKIQPAKLEDSAVYLCASSLVGRGARVNEQFFGPGTRLTVL.

The chain links TRBV27 to TRBJ1-4; TRBD1 matches 8 bases. The germline CDR1 and CDR2 sequences are MNHEY and SMNVEV (reference sequence). The CDR3 spans 13 residues. The V gene end was trimmed by 6 bases and the J gene end by 6 bases; junction bases not matched to a gene: 3. CDR3 in amino acids: CASSSDRDEKLFF. CDR3 DNA sequence: TGTGCCAGCAGCTCGGACAGGGATGAAAAACTGTTTTTT.

Only a few counts were recorded for this clone. The DNA for the CDR3 is TGTGCCAGCAGCCCCGAACAATACACAGATACGCAGTATTTT. Amino acids: CASSPEQYTDTQYF. The chain links TRBV7-6 to TRBJ2-3; D not certain. The V end was cut by 5 bases, the J end by 2 bases, with 11 bases between. Germline V gives CDR1 SGHVS, CDR2 FNYEAQ. The CDR3 sequence is 14 residues long.

The chain has TRBV19 and TRBJ1-5; 7 bases line up with TRBD1. Germline-derived CDR1 and CDR2 are LNHDA and SQIVND (reference sequence). The length of the CDR3 is 16 residues. The trim removed 7 bases at V and 0 bases at J, leaving 9 bases unmatched. The CDR3 DNA is TGTGCCAGTACACGGGACAGACGACATAGCAATCAGCCCCAGCATTTT. Translation: CASTRDRRHSNQPQHF.

The CDR3: CASSILSTSGDKETQYF. The CDR3 DNA reads TGTGCCAGTAGTATCCTCTCGACTAGCGGGGATAAAGAGACCCAGTACTTC. This chain uses TRBV19 with TRBJ2-5; 11 bases map to TRBD2. V lost 3 bases and J lost 3; bases outside the gene matches: 9. Germline V lookup: CDR1 LNHDA, CDR2 SQIVND (reference sequence). The CDR3 runs to 17 residues.

This chain joins TRBV9 and TRBJ2-1; TRBD2 matches at 12 bases. V shed 2 bases and J 8 bases; nucleotides not matched to a gene: 5. Germline lookup yields CDR1 SGDLS and CDR2 YYNGEE. There are 15 residues in the CDR3. CDR3 loop: CASSVSSGRADEQFF. The CDR3 nucleotides are TGTGCCAGCAGCGTGTCTAGCGGGAGGGCGGATGAGCAGTTCTTC.

This chain connects TRBV19 to TRBJ2-2, with 8 bases aligning to TRBD1. CDR1 and CDR2 (germline): LNHDA, SQIVND (reference sequence). The V segment lost 4 bases and the J segment 3 bases; nucleotides outside the gene matches: 7. The CDR3 is 16 amino acids. The CDR3 nucleotides are TGTGCCAGTAGTAAGGAAACGACAGGGGACACCGGGGAGCTGTTTTTT. It codes for CASSKETTGDTGELFF.

The chain has TRBV5-1 and TRBJ2-2, with TRBD2 as a possible D gene (6 bases). The CDR3 consists of 16 residues. Trimming left V 4 bases short and J 0 bases short, with 13 bases between. Germline values: CDR1 SGHRS, CDR2 YFSETQ. The CDR3 sequence: CASSPNAGPNTGELFF. CDR3 DNA sequence: TGCGCCAGCAGCCCAAACGCGGGACCGAACACCGGGGAGCTGTTTTTT. Full variable domain (rest looked up from reference TRBV5-1 and TRBJ2-2): KAGVTQTPRYLIKTRGQQVTLSCSPISGHRSVSWYQQTPGQGLQFLFEYFSETQRNKGNFPGRFSGRQFSNSRSEMNVSTLELGDSALYLCASSPNAGPNTGELFFGEGSRLTVL.